This T cell receptor beta chain was identified in a study of post-analysis software for immune sequencing data. Study results and limitations: Patients used five TRBV segments, including TRBV5-6, TRBV5-1 and TRBV20-1, more often than controls.

As to this clonotype: Its antigen remains unknown. With a much larger clone just one base away, this may be a read error.

The CDR3 runs 16 residues. The germline gives CDR1 SQVTM, CDR2 ANQGSEA. Unique molecular identifiers were carried by the TCR beta cDNA libraries. TCRdb processed the PCR reads anew with MiXCR; each CDR3 protein has one entry. Among hundreds of thousands of distinct CDR3 sequences listed, more than 50% were seen once. Sequences were obtained from blood. The gene calls are TRBV29-1 and TRBJ1-4; TRBD1 matches 7 bases. The origin of this receptor is a girl aged 2 to 10 with multiple sclerosis. In nucleotides, the CDR3 is TGCAGCGTTGTCGACCCGTCCGGGACAGCCAATGAAAAACGGTTTTTT. It specifies CSVVDPSGTANEKRFF.